This T cell receptor (beta chain) was observed in a study of blood T cell repertoires in COVID-19. The CDR3 covers 18 residues. V was pared by 0 bases and J by 4 bases, with 10 bases of the junction left unmatched. Germline V gives CDR1 LGHNA, CDR2 YSLEER. Sequencing used immunoSEQ multiplex PCR; TCRdb keeps in-frame clones, though not all of them. Found here are some 80,000 clones, 80% of them singletons; the top ten hold around 13%. This chain connects TRBV4-3 to TRBJ2-1; 9 nucleotides line up with TRBD2. The sequenced material came from peripheral blood. The sequence came from a woman aged 35 to 49 with active or convalescent COVID-19. CDR3 loop: CASSQDIAGGEIYNEQFF. CDR3 sequence (DNA): TGCGCCAGCAGCCAAGATATCGCGGGAGGGGAAATATACAATGAGCAGTTCTTC.